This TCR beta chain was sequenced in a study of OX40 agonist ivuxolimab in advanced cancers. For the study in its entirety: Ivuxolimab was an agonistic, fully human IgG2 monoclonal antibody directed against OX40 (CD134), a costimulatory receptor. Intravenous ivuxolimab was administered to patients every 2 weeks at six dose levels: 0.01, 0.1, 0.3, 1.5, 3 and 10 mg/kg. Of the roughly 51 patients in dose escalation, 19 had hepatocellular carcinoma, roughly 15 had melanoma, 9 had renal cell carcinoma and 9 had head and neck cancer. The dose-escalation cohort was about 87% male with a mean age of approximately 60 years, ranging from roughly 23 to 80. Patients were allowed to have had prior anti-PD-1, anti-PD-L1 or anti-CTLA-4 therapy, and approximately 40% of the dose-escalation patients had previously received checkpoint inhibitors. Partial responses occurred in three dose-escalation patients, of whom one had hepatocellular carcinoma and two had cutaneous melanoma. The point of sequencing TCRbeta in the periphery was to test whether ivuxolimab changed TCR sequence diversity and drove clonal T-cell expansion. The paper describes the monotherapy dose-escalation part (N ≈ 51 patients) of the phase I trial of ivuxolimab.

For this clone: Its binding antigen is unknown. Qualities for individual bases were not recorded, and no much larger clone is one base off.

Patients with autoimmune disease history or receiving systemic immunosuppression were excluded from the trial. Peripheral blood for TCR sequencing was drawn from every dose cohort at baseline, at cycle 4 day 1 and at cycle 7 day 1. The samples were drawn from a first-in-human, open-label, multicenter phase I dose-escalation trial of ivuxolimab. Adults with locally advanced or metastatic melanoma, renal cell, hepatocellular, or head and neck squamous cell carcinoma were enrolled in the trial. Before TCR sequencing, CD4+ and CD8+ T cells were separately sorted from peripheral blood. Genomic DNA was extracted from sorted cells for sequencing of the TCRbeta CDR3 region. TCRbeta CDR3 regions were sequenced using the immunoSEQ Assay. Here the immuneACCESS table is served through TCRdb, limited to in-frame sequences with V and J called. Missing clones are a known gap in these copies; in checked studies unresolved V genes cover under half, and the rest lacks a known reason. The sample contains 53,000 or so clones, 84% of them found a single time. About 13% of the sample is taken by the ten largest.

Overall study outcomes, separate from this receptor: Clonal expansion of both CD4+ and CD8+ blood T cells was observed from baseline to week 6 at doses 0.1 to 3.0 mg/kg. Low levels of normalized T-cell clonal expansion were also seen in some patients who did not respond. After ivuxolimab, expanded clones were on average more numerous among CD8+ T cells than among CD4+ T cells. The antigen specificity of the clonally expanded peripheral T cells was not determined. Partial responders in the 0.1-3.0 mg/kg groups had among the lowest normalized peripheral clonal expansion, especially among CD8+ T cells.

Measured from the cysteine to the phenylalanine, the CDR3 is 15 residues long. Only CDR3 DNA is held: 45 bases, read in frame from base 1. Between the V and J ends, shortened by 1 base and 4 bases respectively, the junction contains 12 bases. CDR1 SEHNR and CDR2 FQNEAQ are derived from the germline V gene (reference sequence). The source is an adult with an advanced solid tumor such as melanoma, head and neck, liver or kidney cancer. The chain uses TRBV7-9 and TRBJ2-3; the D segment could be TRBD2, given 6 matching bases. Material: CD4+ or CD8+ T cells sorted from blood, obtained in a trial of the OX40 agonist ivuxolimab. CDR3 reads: CASSLGGILADTQYF. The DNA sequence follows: TGTGCCAGCAGCTTAGGCGGGATTTTGGCAGATACGCAGTATTTT.